The 31 T cell receptor beta chains listed next were all sequenced from one sample in a study of blood T cell repertoires in COVID-19 (TCRdb year 2020). The method was the immunoSEQ multiplex PCR assay. The table was pulled from immuneACCESS by TCRdb, which kept in-frame rearrangements only. Such tables lose some clones; where checked, under half of the loss comes from unresolved V genes, and the rest has no known cause. The sample includes 250,000 to 350,000 clones, with over 75% observed a single time. About 5.2% of the sample goes to the ten largest clones. Sequencing was performed on PBMCs or T cells enriched from blood (not recorded which). These receptors all stem from a woman in her 30s who had recovered from COVID-19.

The rearrangement joins TRBV19 to TRBJ1-6, with D perhaps matching TRBD1 (6 bases). V was pared by 3 bases and J by 10 bases, with 13 bases between. This CDR3 is 14 amino acids long. Germline V lookup: CDR1 LNHDA, CDR2 SQIVND (reference sequence). Written as DNA, the CDR3 is TGTGCCAGTAGTATCGGCAGGGGCCCCTCACCCCTCCACTTT. The encoded protein is CASSIGRGPSPLHF.

The V gene is TRBV20-1, the J gene TRBJ1-2, with D possibly being TRBD1 (5 bases). The CDR3 totals 11 residues. Per germline, CDR1 DFQATT and CDR2 SNEGSKA (reference sequence). The CDR3 DNA is TGCATCGGCGGGGGAGAGGATGGCTACACCTTC. As protein: CIGGGEDGYTF.

The chain joins TRBV19 to TRBJ1-6; TRBD1 agrees at 7 bases. Germline-derived CDR1 and CDR2 are LNHDA and SQIVND (reference sequence). V shed 6 bases and J 0 bases; nucleotides not matched to a gene: 5. This CDR3 is 16 amino acids long. CDR3 residues: CASSRDRSSYNSPLHF. The CDR3, as DNA: TGTGCCAGTAGCCGGGACAGAAGCTCCTATAATTCACCCCTCCACTTT.

There are a few counts of this clone. The DNA for the CDR3 is TGCGCCAGCAGCTTAACCCACAAACAGGGGTCGGGCACTGAAGCTTTCTTT. Residues: CASSLTHKQGSGTEAFF. The chain carries TRBV5-1 and TRBJ1-1; TRBD1 aligns across 7 bases. Trimming took 2 bases from V and 4 from J; bases not matched to a gene: 14. The CDR3 is 17 residues long. Germline loops: CDR1 SGHRS, CDR2 YFSETQ.

V gene TRBV28 combines with J gene TRBJ2-5; TRBD2 might be the D (5 bases). The CDR3 totals 14 residues. Germline V CDR1 and CDR2: MDHEN, SYDVKM. V was pared by 7 bases and J by 0 bases, with 12 bases between. Here the CDR3 reads CASTDYSDQETQYF. The CDR3 nucleotides read TGTGCCAGCACCGACTATTCTGACCAAGAGACCCAGTACTTC.

This clone has just one count. The J gene is TRBJ2-3, the V gene TRBV14, with a tentative D call TRBD1 (6 bases). The V gene's germline CDR1 is SGHDN and CDR2 FVKESK. The CDR3 is 20 residues long. Trimming stripped 1 base from V and 6 bases from J, with 29 bases between. The DNA of the CDR3 is TGTGCCAGCAGCCAAGCTAGCTCGGGACACATCAAACCCGTTAGGGATACGCAGTATTTT. The encoded protein is CASSQASSGHIKPVRDTQYF.

This rearrangement joins TRBV6-6 to TRBJ1-3; 9 bases are shared with TRBD1. There are 15 residues in the CDR3. Losses at the gene ends were 10 bases for V and 7 bases for J; bases not matched to a gene: 14. The germline V gene has CDR1 MNHNY and CDR2 SVGAGI (reference sequence). CDR3 nucleotide sequence: TGTGCCACCATGGCGGGACAGGGAAATAGGAACACCATATATTTT. Translated, it gives CATMAGQGNRNTIYF.

V usage is TRBV5-6 and J usage is TRBJ1-5; D perhaps matches TRBD1 (6 bases). CDR3 length equals 16 residues. Germline-derived CDR1 and CDR2 are SGHDT and YYEEEE. The V end was cut by 0 bases, the J end by 2 bases, with 12 bases between. The CDR3: CASSLEGVSGNQPQHF. CDR3 DNA sequence: TGTGCCAGCAGCTTGGAGGGGGTTTCGGGCAATCAGCCCCAGCATTTT.

This rearrangement joins TRBV7-8 to TRBJ2-6, with TRBD1 matching over 7 bases. The V gene end was trimmed by 5 bases and the J gene end by 4 bases; junction bases not matched to a gene: 5. Per the germline V gene, CDR1 is SGHVS and CDR2 is FQNEAQ. This CDR3 region has 15 residues. In DNA, the CDR3 is TGTGCCAGCAGCCGTACAGGGGCCGGGGCCAACGTCCTGACTTTC. Amino acids: CASSRTGAGANVLTF.

J is TRBJ2-2 and V is TRBV28; D is possibly TRBD2 (6 bases). The CDR3 totals 14 residues. V was clipped by 3 bases and J by 1 base, with 6 bases between them. Germline V gene lookup returns CDR1 MDHEN and CDR2 SYDVKM. The CDR3 protein is CASSLGGNTGELFF. Here the CDR3 DNA reads TGTGCCAGCAGTTTGGGAGGGAACACCGGGGAGCTGTTTTTT.

V and J are TRBV11-2 and TRBJ2-7; D possibly corresponds to TRBD2 (5 bases). V was pared by 5 bases and J by 4 bases, with 9 bases between. Germline CDR1 is SGHAT and CDR2 is FQNNGV. The CDR3 covers 12 residues. The CDR3 sequence: CASSREGYEQYF. The CDR3 nucleotides read TGTGCCAGCAGCCGAGAGGGTTACGAGCAGTACTTC.

The chain has TRBV6-5 and TRBJ2-7; tentative D call: TRBD1 (6 bases). CDR3 size: 14 residues. Trimming stripped 7 bases from V and 1 base from J, with 14 bases between. Germline V gene data show CDR1 as MNHEY and CDR2 as SVGAGI. Written as DNA, the CDR3 is TGTGCCAGCAACCAAATCGGGACATCCTACGAGCAGTACTTC. This sequence encodes CASNQIGTSYEQYF.

This chain links TRBV4-1 with TRBJ2-2; 9 bases map to TRBD1. Unmatched junction bases numbered 10, after V lost 3 bases and J lost 5 bases. There are 17 residues in the CDR3. CDR1 MGHRA and CDR2 YSYEKL come from the germline V gene. The CDR3 DNA is TGCGCCAGCAGCCATATAGGGGGACAGGGAAGGACCGGGGAGCTGTTTTTT. It yields the protein CASSHIGGQGRTGELFF.

The gene calls are TRBV5-1 and TRBJ2-3, with 11 bases lining up with TRBD1. This CDR3 is 16 amino acids long. Germline assignment: CDR1 SGHRS and CDR2 YFSETQ. Trimming at V came to 3 bases and at J to 0 bases, leaving 3 bases not matched to a gene. CDR3 DNA sequence: TGCGCCAGCAGCTGGGGGACAGGGGGTAGCACAGATACGCAGTATTTT. The encoded protein is CASSWGTGGSTDTQYF.

This chain links TRBV3-1 (or the pseudogene TRBV3-2) with TRBJ2-7, with D perhaps TRBD1 (6 bases). Per germline, CDR1 LGHDT and CDR2 YNNKEL (reference sequence). V dropped 9 bases and J dropped 2 bases, with 17 bases sitting between them. The CDR3 runs 14 residues. CDR3 in amino acids: CASRRTDGPYEQYF. As DNA, the CDR3 is TGTGCCAGTCGTCGGACAGACGGACCCTACGAGCAGTACTTC.

There are a few counts of this clone. The V gene is TRBV24-1, the J gene TRBJ1-1; perhaps TRBD1 as D (5 bases). V lost 4 bases and J lost 3, with 14 bases in between. The germline gives CDR1 KGHDR, CDR2 SFDVKD. The CDR3 sequence is 15 residues long. CDR3 sequence (DNA): TGTGCCACCAGTGACCCCACACCAGGGTACACTGAAGCTTTCTTT. This translates into CATSDPTPGYTEAFF.

As concerns this clone: At one end, the junction sequence differs from germline, possibly due to a read error. This sequence joins TRBV7-7 and TRBJ2-5, with 7 bases that match TRBD1. The length of the CDR3 is 16 residues. Germline V lookup: CDR1 SSHAT, CDR2 FNYEAQ (reference sequence). The CDR3 protein is CASSLSPGGYLETQYF. The CDR3 DNA reads as TGTGCTAGCAGCTTATCCCCAGGGGGATACCTAGAGACCCAGTACTTC.

This clone has a single count. The chain uses TRBV7-8 and TRBJ1-1; D perhaps matches TRBD1 (6 bases). V lost 2 bases and J 0 bases, leaving 13 bases between the germline ends. This CDR3 is 16 amino acids long. CDR1 is SGHVS and CDR2 is FQNEAQ in the germline V gene. CDR3 nucleotide sequence: TGTGCCAGCAGCTTAAGGGGCCAGGGGCTGAACACTGAAGCTTTCTTT. This translates into CASSLRGQGLNTEAFF.

This clone was seen just once. The gene calls are TRBV7-2 and TRBJ1-4, with 9 bases that match TRBD1. Per germline, CDR1 SGHTA and CDR2 FQGNSA. V lost 5 bases, J lost 5 bases, and 3 bases stayed unmatched. The CDR3 covers 14 residues. CDR3 DNA: TGTGCCAGCAGCCGGACAGGGGCGAATGAAAAACTGTTTTTT. Its translation: CASSRTGANEKLFF.

J is TRBJ2-2 and V is TRBV7-9; 7 bases are a match to TRBD1. CDR1 and CDR2 from the germline V gene are SEHNR and FQNEAQ (reference sequence). The J segment lost 1 base and the V segment lost 2 bases, leaving 7 bases of the junction unmatched. The CDR3 contains 17 residues. As DNA, the CDR3 is TGTGCCAGCAGCTTAAGAGCACGACAGGGGAACACCGGGGAGCTGTTTTTT. It codes for CASSLRARQGNTGELFF.

This chain links TRBV3-1 (or the pseudogene TRBV3-2) with TRBJ1-6; 7 nucleotides line up with TRBD1. CDR3 length: 12 residues. Germline V gene lookup returns CDR1 LGHDT and CDR2 YNNKEL (reference sequence). V trimming: 5 bases; J trimming: 12 bases; junction bases outside the gene matches: 4. The CDR3 protein is CASSYDREPLHF. The CDR3 bases are TGTGCCAGCAGCTACGACAGGGAACCCCTCCACTTT.

This clone was seen only once. The genes are TRBV2 and TRBJ1-2; 7 bases are a match to TRBD1. J was trimmed by 6 bases and V by 2 bases; bases with no gene match: 9. Germline V gives CDR1 SNHLY, CDR2 FYNNEI. This CDR3 has 15 residues. The DNA for the CDR3 is TGTGCCAGCAGTGAATCAGGCCGACAGGGCGATGGCTACACCTTC. This encodes CASSESGRQGDGYTF. The full variable domain, in which reference TRBV2 and TRBJ1-2 provide the parts outside the CDR3, is EPEVTQTPSHQVTQMGQEVILRCVPISNHLYFYWYRQILGQKVEFLVSFYNNEISEKSEIFDDQFSVERPDGSNFTLKIRSTKLEDSAMYFCASSESGRQGDGYTFGSGTRLTVV.

This clone was counted between two and nine times. The chain joins TRBV5-6 to TRBJ2-7; maybe TRBD2 (6 bases). V lost 3 bases to trimming and J lost 7 bases, with 11 bases between them. In germline, CDR1 is SGHDT, CDR2 YYEEEE. CDR3 length: 12 residues. CDR3 nucleotide sequence: TGTGCCAGCAGCTGGGACGGGGGAGAGCAGTACTTC. This encodes CASSWDGGEQYF.

J is TRBJ2-7 and V is TRBV28; 9 bases are shared with TRBD2. CDR3 length: 15 amino acids. Looked up from germline, CDR1 is MDHEN and CDR2 is SYDVKM. Trimming removed 3 bases from V and 3 bases from J; junction bases left unmatched: 6. For the CDR3, the DNA is TGTGCCAGCAGTTTCAGCCTAGCGGGGAACTACGAGCAGTACTTC. Translated: CASSFSLAGNYEQYF.

The chain couples TRBV5-1 to TRBJ1-4; 8 bases fit TRBD1. The CDR3 is made up of 16 amino acids. Trimming took 4 bases from V and 5 from J; bases not matched to a gene: 10. Germline CDR1 is SGHRS and CDR2 is YFSETQ. The CDR3 loop reads CASSLAGTGKNEKLFF. The CDR3 DNA follows: TGCGCCAGCAGCCTTGCTGGGACAGGAAAAAATGAAAAACTGTTTTTT.

This chain joins TRBV27 and TRBJ1-1, with D hard to call. Trimming pared 6 bases from V and 1 base from J, leaving 12 bases between. The germline CDR1 and CDR2 sequences are MNHEY and SMNVEV (reference sequence). CDR3 length: 14 amino acids. CDR3 residues: CASSIRRANTEAFF. The CDR3 region has the DNA TGTGCCAGCAGCATTCGTCGCGCGAACACTGAAGCTTTCTTT.

The rearrangement uses TRBV19 and TRBJ1-5; D might be TRBD1 (5 bases). CDR1 and CDR2 (germline): LNHDA, SQIVND (reference sequence). This CDR3 has 14 residues. V was clipped by 3 bases and J by 6 bases, with 12 bases between them. CDR3 in amino acids: CASSILPTGQPQHF. CDR3 nucleotide sequence: TGTGCCAGTAGTATTCTTCCTACAGGTCAGCCCCAGCATTTT.

The V call is TRBV11-3, the J call TRBJ2-1, with 10 bases identical to TRBD1. Germline loops: CDR1 SGHNT, CDR2 YENEEA. V shed 5 bases and J 5 bases; nucleotides not matched to a gene: 6. CDR3 size: 15 residues. CDR3 in amino acids: CASSLDRGLNNEQFF. In nucleotides, the CDR3 is TGTGCCAGCAGCCTTGACAGGGGGCTCAACAATGAGCAGTTCTTC.

V is TRBV28 and J is TRBJ2-1, with TRBD2 identical over 11 bases. Germline CDR1 is MDHEN and CDR2 is SYDVKM. Trimming at V came to 2 bases and at J to 4 bases, leaving 13 bases not matched to a gene. The CDR3 has 19 amino acids. The CDR3 region is CASSLPSGGPNYPYNEQFF. The CDR3 bases are TGTGCCAGCAGTTTACCTAGCGGGGGGCCAAACTACCCATACAATGAGCAGTTCTTC. Combining the CDR3 with reference TRBV28 and TRBJ2-1 gives the whole variable domain DVKVTQSSRYLVKRTGEKVFLECVQDMDHENMFWYRQDPGLGLRLIYFSYDVKMKEKGDIPEGYSVSREKKERFSLILESASTNQTSMYLCASSLPSGGPNYPYNEQFFGPGTRLTVL.

The chain links TRBV3-1 (or the pseudogene TRBV3-2) to TRBJ2-7; TRBD1 matches 9 bases. In germline, CDR1 is LGHDT, CDR2 YNNKEL (reference sequence). The J segment lost 3 bases and the V segment lost 2 bases, leaving 5 bases of the junction unmatched. CDR3 length: 15 residues. DNA for the CDR3: TGTGCCAGCAGCCAACTTCCGGGACAGGGCTACGAGCAGTACTTC. This sequence encodes CASSQLPGQGYEQYF.

This clone was observed a handful of times. This chain links TRBV7-9 with TRBJ1-3, with D unclear. Per the germline V gene, CDR1 is SEHNR and CDR2 is FQNEAQ (reference sequence). V was pared by 8 bases and J by 13 bases, with 12 bases between. The CDR3 consists of 10 residues. In DNA, the CDR3 is TGTGCCAGCGCGAGGGAGACAATATATTTT. Protein sequence: CASARETIYF.